This is a list of T cell receptor beta chains from one sample in a study of cytomegalovirus exposure and HLA in healthy donors. TCRdb's copy holds only in-frame clones and misses some; the assay was immunoSEQ multiplex PCR. The table records approximately 140,000 clones, approximately 79% of them present only once. Specimen: PBMCs. These receptors originate from a man aged 50-60 years in good health and CMV-seropositive. CDR3s include the opening cysteine and the closing phenylalanine or tryptophan. A D gene is named only where the DNA matches it firmly. The listing skips clone size in some rows; elsewhere it reads once, few, many or a size class.

D | J | size | V | DNA | CDR3
- | TRBJ2-5 | once | TRBV7-9 | TGTGCCAGCAGCTCGCAGGGTAGGGAGACCCAGTACTTC | CASSSQGRETQYF
TRBD2 | TRBJ2-3 | - | TRBV19 | TGTGCCAGTAGTACCGATGGGACTAGCGGGAGTCTGCAGGATACGCAGTATTTT | CASSTDGTSGSLQDTQYF
- | TRBJ2-3 | - | TRBV4-1 | TGCGCCAGCAGCCAAGGGACTAGCACAGATACGCAGTATTTT | CASSQGTSTDTQYF
TRBD1 | TRBJ2-3 | - | TRBV5-5 | TGTGCCAGCAGCGGGGACAGGGGCCTTAGCACAGATACGCAGTATTTT | CASSGDRGLSTDTQYF
- | TRBJ2-1 | - | TRBV4-1 | TGCGCCAGCAGCCAAGTACGACCGAGGGAGCAGTTCTTC | CASSQVRPREQFF
TRBD1 | TRBJ1-2 | - | TRBV6-1 | TGTGCCAGCAGTGAAACTGACAGGGCAGCATCTAACTATGGCTACACCTTC | CASSETDRAASNYGYTF
- | TRBJ2-7 | - | TRBV14 | TGTGCCAGCAGCCTCCAGGGGCTCGAGCAGTACTTC | CASSLQGLEQYF
- | TRBJ2-1 | - | TRBV27 | TGTGCCAGCAGTTATCCCAGCGAGCGACCCAACTACAATGAGCAGTTCTTC | CASSYPSERPNYNEQFF
TRBD2 | TRBJ2-3 | - | TRBV9 | TGTGCCAGCAGCGTAGACAGCGGGAGTTATACGCAGTATTTT | CASSVDSGSYTQYF
TRBD2 | TRBJ2-7 | few | TRBV5-4 | TGTGCCAGCAGCTCCGGGACTAGCGGGATTAGGTACGAGCAGTACTTC | CASSSGTSGIRYEQYF
- | TRBJ2-7 | few | TRBV28 | TGTGCCAGCAGTCTAACCTACGAGCAGTACTTC | CASSLTYEQYF
TRBD1 | TRBJ2-5 | - | TRBV5-1 | TGCGCCAGCGCGATCGGACAGGGTCTTGAGACCCAGTACTTC | CASAIGQGLETQYF
TRBD2 | TRBJ2-1 | - | TRBV19 | TGTGCCAGTAGTGGCTCGGGGGGCTCCTACAATGAGCAGTTCTTC | CASSGSGGSYNEQFF
TRBD1 | TRBJ1-2 | - | TRBV6-6 | TGTGCCAGCAGTTACACAGGGGGCGCAGGGGGCTACACCTTC | CASSYTGGAGGYTF
TRBD2 | TRBJ2-1 | once | TRBV19 | TGTGCCACGCGGGAGCCTGGGGACAATGAGCAGTTCTTC | CATREPGDNEQFF
TRBD1 | TRBJ2-7 | - | TRBV7-9 | TGTTCCAGCAGCCTTGGGACAGGGAGGGAGCAGTACTTC | CSSSLGTGREQYF
TRBD1 | TRBJ2-7 | - | TRBV19 | TGTGCCAGTAGTATGGGGCCGCCAGGGACAGGGGACTACGAGCAGTACTTC | CASSMGPPGTGDYEQYF
TRBD1 | TRBJ2-1 | few | TRBV7-9 | TGTGCCAGCAGCTTAGCTCGAAGACAGGGGGGCTATGAGCAGTTCTTC | CASSLARRQGGYEQFF
- | TRBJ2-3 | - | TRBV7-9 | TGTGCCAGCAGAAGACTAGAAGCCAGTTCCCCAGATACGCAGTATTTT | CASRRLEASSPDTQYF
TRBD1 | TRBJ1-4 | - | TRBV28 | TGTGCCAGCAGTTCCCGTGGGACAGCTAATGAAAAACTGTTTTTT | CASSSRGTANEKLFF